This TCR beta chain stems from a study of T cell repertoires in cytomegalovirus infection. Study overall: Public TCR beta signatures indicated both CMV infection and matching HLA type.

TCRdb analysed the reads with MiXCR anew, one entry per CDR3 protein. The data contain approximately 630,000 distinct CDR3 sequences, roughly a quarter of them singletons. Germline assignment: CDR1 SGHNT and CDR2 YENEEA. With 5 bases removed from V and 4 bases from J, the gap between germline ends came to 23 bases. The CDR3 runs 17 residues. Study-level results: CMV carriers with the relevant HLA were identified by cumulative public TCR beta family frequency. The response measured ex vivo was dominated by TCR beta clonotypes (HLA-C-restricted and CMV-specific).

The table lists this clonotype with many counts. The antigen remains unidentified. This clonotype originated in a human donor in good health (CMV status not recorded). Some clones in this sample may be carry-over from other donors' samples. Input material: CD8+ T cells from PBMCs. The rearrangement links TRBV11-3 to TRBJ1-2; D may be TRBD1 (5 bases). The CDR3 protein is CASSHLNVGLGVYGYTF. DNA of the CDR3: TGTGCCAGCAGCCATCTGAACGTAGGGTTAGGGGTCTATGGCTACACCTTC.